This is a list of T cell receptor beta chains from one sample in a study of blood T cell repertoires in COVID-19. The repertoire was sequenced with immunoSEQ multiplex PCR; TCRdb's copy has only in-frame clones and lacks some. The profile shows approximately 200,000 clones, approximately 86% of them singletons. The sequenced sample consisted of PBMCs or T cells enriched from blood (not recorded which). These receptors all stem from a woman in her thirties who had been exposed to COVID-19. The conserved cysteine and the conserved F or W are not part of the CDR3 here. D genes are given only for firm matches.

14	TRBD2	TRBV6-2/TRBV6-3	ASSFYTSGGGYEQF
12	.	TRBV6-5	ASARGNSGNTIY
11	.	TRBV29-1	SVDSLTNEKLF
13	.	TRBV12-1	ASSFRWAISYEQY
17	TRBD1	TRBV5-8	ASSLFSGTGGSGANVLT
13	TRBD2	TRBV11-3	ASSLAQRGFDEQF
14	TRBD1	TRBV10-2	ASSEGGTGGEYEQY
11	TRBD1	TRBV19	ASAPQGEDTQY
12	TRBD1	TRBV2	ASSVDRVDSPLH
13	.	TRBV5-1	ASSPDALGNSPLH
12	TRBD1	TRBV5-1	ASSATGLNQPQH
12	.	TRBV11-3	ASGPETEYTEAF
12	.	TRBV6-5	ATNIGTSNSPLH
15	TRBD2	TRBV7-2	ASSLGLAGGPTGELF
13	TRBD1	TRBV9	ASSPWTGSYNEQF
12	.	TRBV13	ASSPHRRAYEQY
13	.	TRBV19	ASSIVGGVNQPQH
14	TRBD2	TRBV14	ASSETGTSVHNEQF
13	.	TRBV10-3	AISSVTGSSQPQH
13	.	TRBV5-1	ASSWVGFDTGELF
11	.	TRBV7-9	ASSLAGGEKLF
13	.	TRBV19	ASSQGFGFNYGYT
11	TRBD1	TRBV3-1/TRBV3-2	ASSQQGATEAF
14	TRBD1	TRBV28	ASSPPHRGEGNTIY
16	TRBD2	TRBV27	ASSFTSGGPPAYYEQY
13	.	TRBV5-1	ASSLPPDSPREQY
13	.	TRBV5-4	ASSLQGAIKEKLF
14	.	TRBV9	ASSATGTPGGNEQF
12	.	TRBV5-1	ASSWWGQGNEQF
14	TRBD1	TRBV3-1/TRBV3-2	ASSLRGLRDNSPLH
12	.	TRBV30	AWSPGGTNQPQH
10	.	TRBV10-3	AISSNNYGYT
12	.	TRBV6-5	ASSQGLTNEKLF
11	.	TRBV29-1	SVAGGGSQPQH
15	TRBD2	TRBV7-6	ASSAFSSGVNTGELF
14	TRBD1	TRBV2	ASREQSTGSSGEQF